A selection of T cell receptor beta chains follows, all from one sample in a study of blood T cell repertoires in COVID-19. This table comes from immunoSEQ multiplex PCR, and its TCRdb copy is limited to in-frame clones, with some not included. The profile shows 200,000 to 300,000 clones, around four fifths of them singletons. The material sequenced was peripheral blood. These receptors were collected from a woman aged 55-69 years with active or convalescent COVID-19. The CDR3 runs from the conserved cysteine through the conserved F or W. D genes are given only for firm matches. Only part of the rows carry a size: once, few, many, or a class if the clone is expanded.

J gene,D gene,clone size,V gene,CDR3 DNA,CDR3 protein
TRBJ1-5,TRBD1,.,TRBV9,TGTGCCAGCAGCGTCAGGGGACAGTATAGCAATCAGCCCCAGCATTTT,CASSVRGQYSNQPQHF
TRBJ2-3,.,.,TRBV7-8,TGTGCCAGCAGCTTAGTGACTGGCTCCAGCACAGATACGCAGTATTTT,CASSLVTGSSTDTQYF
TRBJ2-1,.,.,TRBV7-9,TGTGCCAGCAGCTTTTCTGGGGCGGGACCCTACAATGAGCAGTTCTTC,CASSFSGAGPYNEQFF
TRBJ2-3,TRBD1,.,TRBV7-9,TGTGCCAGCAGCTTGTTCGGGACAGAATACACAGATACGCAGTATTTT,CASSLFGTEYTDTQYF
TRBJ1-3,.,once,TRBV18,TGTGCCAGCTCACCACCGGGAGTTTTCTCTGGAAACACCATATATTTT,CASSPPGVFSGNTIYF
TRBJ1-5,.,.,TRBV6-6,TGTGCCAGCAGCCTCGTAGGGGCGGTTGAGCCCCAGCATTTT,CASSLVGAVEPQHF
TRBJ2-2,TRBD2,.,TRBV11-3,TGTGCCAGCAGCTTGGTGGCTAGCGGACCCCCGAGGGCCGGGGAGCTGTTTTTT,CASSLVASGPPRAGELFF
TRBJ1-6,TRBD1,.,TRBV6-5,TGTGCCAGCAGTTACGGACAGGGGTCTAATTCACCCCTCCACTTT,CASSYGQGSNSPLHF
TRBJ2-3,.,few,TRBV5-1,TGCGCCAGCAGCTGGATACTCGGGGCAGATACGCAGTATTTT,CASSWILGADTQYF
TRBJ2-2,TRBD1,few,TRBV27,TGTGCCAGCGGGACAGGCGCAATCGAGTCGGGCGGGGAGCTGTTTTTT,CASGTGAIESGGELFF
TRBJ1-6,TRBD1,.,TRBV30,TGTGCCTGGACAGGGGGTAGCTCCTATAATTCACCCCTCCACTTT,CAWTGGSSYNSPLHF
TRBJ1-2,.,.,TRBV6-5,TGTGCCAGCAGTTCCCGTGGGGGCTACTATGGCTACACCTTC,CASSSRGGYYGYTF
TRBJ2-2,TRBD1,.,TRBV5-6,TGTGCCAGCACCCGGGACAGGGGAGCCGGGGAGCTGTTTTTT,CASTRDRGAGELFF
TRBJ2-1,TRBD2,.,TRBV5-1,TGCGCCAGCAGCTTGGAACCCCTGCGGGAGTCCTACAATGAGCAGTTCTTC,CASSLEPLRESYNEQFF
TRBJ2-2,TRBD1,.,TRBV19,TGTGCCAGTACTCGTCCCGGGACAGGGGTGACCGGGGAGCTGTTTTTT,CASTRPGTGVTGELFF
TRBJ1-1,.,.,TRBV7-2,TGTGCCAGCAGCTTGGCAGGTGCGAACACTGAAGCTTTCTTT,CASSLAGANTEAFF
TRBJ1-2,.,.,TRBV29-1,TGCAGCGTCAGGCCCGATGGCATATATGGCTACACCTTC,CSVRPDGIYGYTF
TRBJ1-5,TRBD1,once,TRBV27,TGTGCCAGCTCCTCACAGGGGGCGGGGTGGGGTAATCAGCCCCAGCATTTT,CASSSQGAGWGNQPQHF
TRBJ1-1,.,many,TRBV5-1,TGCGCCAGCAGCTTGGGATCGGGGGTCGGGGAGGCTTTCTTT,CASSLGSGVGEAFF
TRBJ2-3,.,.,TRBV2,TGTGCCAGCAGTAAGGGACATCCCAAGCAAGATACGCAGTATTTT,CASSKGHPKQDTQYF
TRBJ2-1,.,.,TRBV10-2,TGCGCCAGCTTAGGACAGCCGCCTGACAATGAGCAGTTCTTC,CASLGQPPDNEQFF
TRBJ2-2,.,.,TRBV11-2,TGTGCCAGCAGCTTACGGGGGCTAGCGGTAACCGGGGAGCTGTTTTTT,CASSLRGLAVTGELFF
TRBJ2-1,.,.,TRBV4-2,TGTGCCAGCAGCCACCAAGAGGGAGCTGAGCAGTTCTTC,CASSHQEGAEQFF
TRBJ2-6,.,.,TRBV19,TGTGCCAGTAGTATAGAGGGACACCCTGGGGCCAACGTCCTGACTTTC,CASSIEGHPGANVLTF
TRBJ2-4,TRBD2,.,TRBV5-1,TGCGCCAGCAGCACGACTAGCGGGGGGCCTACGAACATTCAGTACTTC,CASSTTSGGPTNIQYF
TRBJ2-2,TRBD1,once,TRBV5-1,TGCGCCAGCAGCGGGACAGGGGAATACACCGGGGAGCTGTTTTTT,CASSGTGEYTGELFF
TRBJ2-1,TRBD2,.,TRBV9,TGTGCCAGCAGCGTAGGGTTGTTTACTAGCGGGACCCTCGGTGAGCAGTTCTTC,CASSVGLFTSGTLGEQFF
TRBJ2-3,.,.,TRBV7-9,TGTGCCAGCAGTTTGAGGGACATTACCACAGATACGCAGTATTTT,CASSLRDITTDTQYF
TRBJ2-2,TRBD1,once,TRBV5-1,TGCGCCAGCAGCTTGGTACCCCCTAGTCAGGGGGACACCGGGGAGCTGTTTTTT,CASSLVPPSQGDTGELFF
TRBJ2-2,.,.,TRBV11-2,TGTGCCAGCAGCTTACCAGGGATCAATGCCGGGGAGCTGTTTTTT,CASSLPGINAGELFF
TRBJ1-1,TRBD1,once,TRBV5-6,TGTGCCAGCAGCTGGGGGACAGGGGGCCTCCACACTGAAGCTTTCTTT,CASSWGTGGLHTEAFF
TRBJ2-3,TRBD1,.,TRBV2,TGTGCCAGCAGTGAATCCTACAGGGGGCGGACAGATACGCAGTATTTT,CASSESYRGRTDTQYF
TRBJ2-5,.,.,TRBV7-2,TGTGCCAGCAGCTTAGATTCTAACCAAGAGACCCAGTACTTC,CASSLDSNQETQYF
TRBJ1-6,TRBD1,.,TRBV10-3,TGTGCCATCAGCTGGGACAGGGAGGATTCACCCCTCCACTTT,CAISWDREDSPLHF
TRBJ1-1,.,few,TRBV14,TGTGCCAGCAGCCGTCGCCAAGGACAGCCGACGTACACTGAAGCTTTCTTT,CASSRRQGQPTYTEAFF
TRBJ2-3,.,once,TRBV30,TGTGCCTGGAGTAGCGCGGCTGCGCAGTATTTT,CAWSSAAAQYF
TRBJ2-4,TRBD2,.,TRBV19,TGTGCCAGTAGCCCATATGGGTTCGGGGGGATAGAAAACATTCAGTACTTC,CASSPYGFGGIENIQYF
TRBJ1-1,.,.,TRBV5-1,TGCGCCAGCAGCTTACTAAGGGGTCGGGACACTGAAGCTTTCTTT,CASSLLRGRDTEAFF
TRBJ2-3,.,.,TRBV19,TGTGCCAGTAGTATAGCGGGGGACTTAGATACGCAGTATTTT,CASSIAGDLDTQYF